This T cell receptor (beta chain) was identified in a study of PD-L1 blockade in urothelial cancer (TCRdb year 2017). Some background on the complete study: Therapy was started at some point between 2014 and 2016 for all patients, and atezolizumab 1,200 mg was administered intravenously every 3 weeks. About nine tenths of the roughly 29 patients were males with bladder-origin urothelial cancer, and about 60% of the roughly 30 reported a prior smoking history. Patients had an ECOG performance status of 0 or 1 and had received between 0 and 3 prior chemotherapy regimens. Blood samples were analyzed at 3 weeks after treatment start (second dose) and at 6 weeks after treatment start. Blood samples gave median yields of around 150,000 T cells and 80,000 or so unique TCRs, along with a median clonality of approximately 0.084. Somatic, immune and clinical correlates of response to PD-L1 blockade with atezolizumab in urothelial cancer were the focus of an exploratory multi-omic analysis. Pretreatment tumor samples, along with matched peripheral blood serially collected before and after atezolizumab treatment, were subjected to TCR sequencing. Durable clinical benefit meant progression-free survival longer than 6 months, and TCR features were also tested against progression-free and overall survival. Whole exome sequencing and RNA sequencing of pretreatment tumors were performed alongside TCR sequencing in the same patients. Under ten patients reached durable clinical benefit, while about 19 patients did not. Just over 28 patients had pretreatment blood TCR-seq, around 25 had at least one posttreatment blood collection, and around 25 had tumor TCR-seq. General findings and caveats noted by the study authors: Improved progression-free and overall survival was associated with having pretreatment peripheral blood TCR clonality below the median. At 3 weeks after the start of treatment, tumor-associated TCR clones in peripheral blood had expanded more in patients with durable benefit (n of about 20, p = 0.022). Because the sample size was small (n ≈ 29) and many exploratory analyses were performed, the results are intended to be hypothesis-generating.

This clone was seen more than once but under ten times. Its binding antigen is unknown. No much larger clone is present one base from it, and per-base qualities are unavailable. Each PCR received spiked-in synthetic TCR analog templates so that absolute template abundance could be estimated from read counts. The immunoSEQ assay used bias-controlled V and J gene primers to amplify TCRbeta CDR3 regions from genomic DNA. Sequencing of rearranged TCRbeta segments was done at approximately 20X coverage. From the authors' description of their analysis: Clustering was used to correct sequencing errors, and CDR3s were annotated against IMGT to assign V, D and J genes. Only productive TCRbeta rearrangements were used in downstream analyses, excluding out-of-frame or stop-codon sequences. Clonality was calculated as one minus the Shannon entropy normalized by the log of the number of unique productive sequences. Clones differing between time points or between blood and tumor were identified by Fisher's exact test with Benjamini-Hochberg correction at adjusted p below 0.01. Not all clones reach the TCRdb copy of this immuneACCESS table, which keeps in-frame sequences only. Checked studies attribute under half of the gap to unresolved V genes and leave the rest unexplained. V, J and clone size are those of that table, while D and trimming were read from the DNA. The table for this sample lists over 75,000 clones; approximately 81% of them were counted only once. The top ten clones comprise approximately 15% of the sample.

The intended sense of this specimen's time point label: pretreatment peripheral blood. The cohort comprised around 30 patients with locally advanced or metastatic urothelial carcinoma treated at Memorial Sloan Kettering on a trial protocol. Peripheral blood mononuclear cells were collected pretreatment and during treatment, with between 1 and 8 total time points obtained per patient. The Qiagen DNeasy Blood extraction kit was used to purify genomic DNA from total PBMCs and tumor samples. PBMCs were collected pretreatment and during treatment and were isolated and stored as previously described. From its cysteine to its phenylalanine, the CDR3 spans 14 amino acids. Just the 42-base CDR3 DNA is kept, in frame starting at base 1. Trimming takes 2 bases off V and 4 bases off J; junction bases not matched to a gene: 5. For CDR1 and CDR2, the germline V gene lists SGHRS and YFSETQ.

The receptor was isolated from a man aged 55 to 70 with urothelial cancer. The chain joins TRBV5-1 to TRBJ1-1; TRBD1 fits 7 bases in the junction. Sequenced here: PBMCs, sampled around atezolizumab (anti-PD-L1) treatment. The DNA sequence is TGCGCCAGCAGCTTTCAGTCAGGGGGCACTGAAGCTTTCTTT. Protein translation: CASSFQSGGTEAFF. With the rest looked up from the reference TRBV5-1 and TRBJ1-1 genes rather than sequenced, the full variable domain is KAGVTQTPRYLIKTRGQQVTLSCSPISGHRSVSWYQQTPGQGLQFLFEYFSETQRNKGNFPGRFSGRQFSNSRSEMNVSTLELGDSALYLCASSFQSGGTEAFFGQGTRLTVV.